The rows below give T cell receptor beta chains drawn from one sample of a study of identical twins. TCRdb itself ran the 5' RACE reads through MiXCR, one entry per CDR3 protein. The sample includes more than 400,000 distinct CDR3 sequences, 15% of them seen just once. This same sample was also taken into another study, of yellow fever vaccine responses in identical twins.

Sequenced input: CD4+ T cells sorted from blood. These receptors all stem from a woman aged 18-29 years in good health. The CDR3 runs from the conserved cysteine through the conserved F or W. The order of the fields is D gene, clone size, J gene, CDR3 length, V gene, CDR3 protein, CDR3 DNA. D genes are given only for firm matches. Clone size, where shown, is once, few, many, or a class for clones that have expanded.

D: NA; size: few; J: TRBJ2-1; length: 16; V: TRBV20-1; CDR3: CSATRVGGASYNEQFF; DNA: TGCAGTGCCACCCGGGTGGGGGGTGCCTCCTACAATGAGCAGTTCTTC
D: TRBD2; size: NA; J: TRBJ2-1; length: 17; V: TRBV5-1; CDR3: CASSPYPGTSGYNEQFF; DNA: TGCGCCAGCAGCCCCTATCCCGGGACTAGCGGTTACAATGAGCAGTTCTTC
D: TRBD2; size: NA; J: TRBJ2-1; length: 15; V: TRBV20-1; CDR3: CSAISGLAGYNEQFF; DNA: TGCAGTGCTATCTCCGGACTAGCGGGGTACAATGAGCAGTTCTTC
D: NA; size: few; J: TRBJ2-1; length: 11; V: TRBV29-1; CDR3: CSVEVFNEQFF; DNA: TGCAGCGTTGAAGTATTCAATGAGCAGTTCTTC
D: NA; size: NA; J: TRBJ2-7; length: 14; V: TRBV5-4; CDR3: CASSLAGLDYEQYF; DNA: TGTGCCAGCAGCTTGGCGGGACTCGACTACGAGCAGTACTTC
D: NA; size: few; J: TRBJ1-5; length: 13; V: TRBV20-1; CDR3: CSARAAPNQPQHF; DNA: TGCAGTGCTAGAGCAGCTCCCAATCAGCCCCAGCATTTT
D: TRBD2; size: NA; J: TRBJ2-1; length: 16; V: TRBV7-3; CDR3: CASSAPGTRAHNEQFF; DNA: TGTGCCAGCAGCGCCCCCGGGACTAGAGCACACAATGAGCAGTTCTTC
D: NA; size: few; J: TRBJ2-7; length: 14; V: TRBV20-1; CDR3: CSAARPPVLDEQYF; DNA: TGCAGTGCTGCCAGGCCCCCCGTACTCGACGAGCAGTACTTC
D: NA; size: NA; J: TRBJ1-2; length: 13; V: TRBV7-8; CDR3: CASSHQGNGGYTF; DNA: TGTGCCAGCAGCCACCAGGGAAATGGTGGCTACACCTTC
D: TRBD1; size: NA; J: TRBJ2-2; length: 13; V: TRBV20-1; CDR3: CSASRGSTGELFF; DNA: TGCAGTGCTAGCAGGGGGAGCACCGGGGAGCTGTTTTTT
D: NA; size: NA; J: TRBJ1-2; length: 13; V: TRBV24-1; CDR3: CATRAGANYGYTF; DNA: TGTGCCACCAGGGCAGGGGCTAACTATGGCTACACCTTC
D: NA; size: many; J: TRBJ2-2; length: 15; V: TRBV6-5; CDR3: CASSYAPSSPGELFF; DNA: TGTGCCAGCAGTTACGCACCTAGCTCCCCCGGGGAGCTGTTTTTT
D: NA; size: NA; J: TRBJ1-1; length: 15; V: TRBV3-1; CDR3: CASSRSTGGGTEAFF; DNA: TGTGCCAGCAGCCGTAGTACTGGGGGGGGCACTGAAGCTTTCTTT
D: NA; size: NA; J: TRBJ2-3; length: 11; V: TRBV20-1; CDR3: CSGGGTDTQYF; DNA: TGCAGCGGGGGCGGCACAGATACGCAGTATTTT
D: TRBD1; size: NA; J: TRBJ2-7; length: 12; V: TRBV29-1; CDR3: CSVRQGIHEQYF; DNA: TGCAGCGTCCGACAGGGTATCCACGAGCAGTACTTC
D: TRBD2; size: few; J: TRBJ2-1; length: 16; V: TRBV24-1; CDR3: CATSDSGESSYNEQFF; DNA: TGTGCCACCAGTGATAGCGGGGAAAGCTCCTACAATGAGCAGTTCTTC
D: NA; size: many; J: TRBJ2-5; length: 15; V: TRBV12-3/TRBV12-4; CDR3: CASSPEISYRETQYF; DNA: TGTGCCAGCAGCCCCGAGATATCATACCGCGAGACCCAGTACTTC
D: TRBD1; size: few; J: TRBJ2-3; length: 16; V: TRBV5-1; CDR3: CASSLGKGAETDTQYF; DNA: TGCGCCAGCAGCTTGGGAAAGGGGGCAGAAACAGATACGCAGTATTTT
D: NA; size: NA; J: TRBJ2-7; length: 14; V: TRBV18; CDR3: CASSTVQSSYEQYF; DNA: TGTGCCAGCTCAACAGTACAGTCTTCCTACGAGCAGTACTTC
D: NA; size: few; J: TRBJ1-1; length: 15; V: TRBV7-6; CDR3: CASSLGLTGSAEAFF; DNA: TGTGCCAGCAGCTTAGGTTTAACAGGTTCAGCTGAAGCTTTCTTT
D: TRBD1; size: few; J: TRBJ1-2; length: 15; V: TRBV5-1; CDR3: CASSRDPGQGGGYTF; DNA: TGCGCCAGCAGCCGAGACCCGGGACAGGGGGGAGGCTACACCTTC
D: NA; size: NA; J: TRBJ2-1; length: 15; V: TRBV28; CDR3: CASRPRVPSYNEQFF; DNA: TGTGCCAGCAGACCAAGGGTCCCCTCCTACAATGAGCAGTTCTTC
D: TRBD2; size: few; J: TRBJ2-1; length: 14; V: TRBV29-1; CDR3: CSVGGGLAGNEQFF; DNA: TGCAGCGTTGGAGGGGGACTAGCGGGCAATGAGCAGTTCTTC
D: TRBD1; size: NA; J: TRBJ1-1; length: 16; V: TRBV5-1; CDR3: CASGPGQTFSSTEAFF; DNA: TGCGCCAGCGGCCCGGGACAGACGTTCTCGAGCACTGAAGCTTTCTTT
D: TRBD1; size: NA; J: TRBJ1-1; length: 19; V: TRBV6-5; CDR3: CASSYSGGQGRFLNTEAFF; DNA: TGTGCCAGCAGTTACTCCGGAGGACAGGGACGTTTTTTGAACACTGAAGCTTTCTTT
D: TRBD2; size: NA; J: TRBJ2-3; length: 15; V: TRBV12-3/TRBV12-4; CDR3: CASSTSGGATDTQYF; DNA: TGTGCCAGCAGTACCAGCGGGGGCGCAACAGATACGCAGTATTTT
D: TRBD1; size: NA; J: TRBJ2-5; length: 16; V: TRBV5-1; CDR3: CASSLQGAAYQETQYF; DNA: TGCGCCAGCAGCTTACAGGGGGCCGCGTACCAAGAGACCCAGTACTTC
D: TRBD1; size: few; J: TRBJ2-1; length: 14; V: TRBV10-3; CDR3: CAISYKQGVDEQFF; DNA: TGTGCCATCAGTTACAAACAGGGGGTGGATGAGCAGTTCTTC